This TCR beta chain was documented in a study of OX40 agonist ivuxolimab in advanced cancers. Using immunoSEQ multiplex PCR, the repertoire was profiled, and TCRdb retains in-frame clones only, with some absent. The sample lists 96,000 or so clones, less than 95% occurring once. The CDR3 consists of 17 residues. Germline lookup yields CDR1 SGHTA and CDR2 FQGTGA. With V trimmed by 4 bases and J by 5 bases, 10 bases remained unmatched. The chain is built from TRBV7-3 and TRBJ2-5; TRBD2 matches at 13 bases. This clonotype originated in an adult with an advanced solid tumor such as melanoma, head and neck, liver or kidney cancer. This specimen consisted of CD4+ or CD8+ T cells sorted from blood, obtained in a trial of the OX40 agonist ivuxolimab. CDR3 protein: CASSSGLAGERQETQYF. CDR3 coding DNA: TGTGCCAGCAGCTCTGGACTAGCGGGAGAAAGGCAGGAGACCCAGTACTTC.